These 3 T cell receptor beta chains were all obtained from the same sample, sequenced in a study of T cells after yellow fever vaccination. TCRdb reprocessed the 5' RACE reads via MiXCR and lists one record per CDR3 protein. The sample shows hundreds of thousands of distinct CDR3 sequences, 11% of them seen only once. The sequencing used PBMCs, collected on the day of the first yellow fever vaccination. These receptors came from a man younger than 35 who received the YFV17D yellow fever vaccine.

This clonotype occurred a few times. The V gene is TRBV20-1, the J gene TRBJ2-7; D remains ambiguous. V was cut by 0 bases and J by 2 bases, with 11 bases left in between. Germline CDR1 and CDR2: DFQATT and SNEGSKA (reference sequence). The CDR3 totals 14 residues. In DNA form, the CDR3 reads TGCAGTGCTAGAGATAGTGTCACAGCCTACGAGCAGTACGTC. It translates to CSARDSVTAYEQYV.

This clonotype appeared a few times. The chain employs TRBV20-1 and TRBJ2-7; 7 positions agree with TRBD1. CDR1 and CDR2 (germline): DFQATT, SNEGSKA (reference sequence). V trimming: 2 bases; J trimming: 3 bases; junction bases outside the gene matches: 7. There are 14 residues in the CDR3. CDR3 region: CSARRRTGDYEQYF. In DNA, the CDR3 is TGCAGTGCTAGAAGACGCACAGGGGACTACGAGCAGTACTTC.

A few counts support this clonotype. J is TRBJ2-2 and V is TRBV5-1; D tentatively reads TRBD1 or TRBD2 (5 bases each). Germline CDR1 SGHRS, CDR2 YFSETQ. The CDR3 loop spans 14 amino acids. V dropped 4 bases and J dropped 4 bases, with 11 bases sitting between them. CDR3 loop: CASSGGRATGELFF. The CDR3 DNA sequence: TGCGCCAGCAGCGGAGGCAGGGCCACCGGGGAGCTGTTTTTT.